This T cell receptor (beta chain) came from a study of blood T cells in healthy people across ages. This clonotype came up a few times. Its antigen is not identified. Sample donors were healthy Caucasian individuals that came from Russia, aged 6 to 90. Trimming removed 5 bases at V and 5 bases at J, with 9 bases between. CDR1 SEHNR and CDR2 FQNEAQ come from the germline V gene (reference sequence). The CDR3 totals 12 residues. Whole-study results and caveats: Strong correlation was found linking TCR beta diversity to naive T cell percentage.

Combining a sample-barcoded 5' primer with a J-beta primer mix, a second PCR ran for about 7 to 12 cycles. Template switching added a 12-random-nucleotide identifier to every cDNA molecule. TCRdb ran MiXCR on the 5' RACE reads and lists one entry per CDR3 protein. The sample yields about 800,000 distinct CDR3 sequences, just under 25% seen once. This same sample was also taken into another study, of T cells of mothers and their children. That study reports: Overlap in related mother-child pairs always slightly exceeded unrelated pairs, never significantly.

This chain connects TRBV7-9 to TRBJ2-5, with D possibly being TRBD2 (6 bases). The TCR was taken from a boy aged 5-17 years in good health. Sequencing was carried out using blood. CDR3 coding DNA: TGTGCCAGCAGCACGGACTACGAGACCCAGTACTTC. It yields the protein CASSTDYETQYF. Full variable domain (rest looked up from reference TRBV7-9 and TRBJ2-5): DTGVSQNPRHKITKRGQNVTFRCDPISEHNRLYWYRQTLGQGPEFLTYFQNEAQLEKSRLLSDRFSAERPKGSFSTLEIQRTEQGDSAMYLCASSTDYETQYFGPGTRLLVL.